These 8 T cell receptor beta chains share one sample of origin, sequenced in a study of blood T cell repertoires in COVID-19. Here immunoSEQ multiplex PCR was the method, and the copy in TCRdb shows in-frame clones only, minus some. The sample contains 470,000 or so clones, around 89% of which appear only once. The sample comprised peripheral blood. The origin of the receptors is a woman aged 25 to 39 with acute or convalescent COVID-19.

The chain couples TRBV21-1 to TRBJ1-6; the tabulated D call, TRBD1, remains unverified against the DNA. TRBV21-1 counts as a pseudogene. This CDR3 region has 15 residues. As DNA, the CDR3 is TGTGCCAGCAGCAAAGGTTGGGCTACTCCCTCACCCCTCCACTTT. Protein sequence: CASSKGWATPSPLHF.

The gene calls are TRBV28 and TRBJ2-1; 14 nucleotides align to TRBD2. Germline assignment: CDR1 MDHEN and CDR2 SYDVKM. V lost 3 bases to trimming and J lost 7 bases; unmatched junction nucleotides: 2. The CDR3 has 15 amino acids. The CDR3 region is CASSLTSGGGNEQFF. The CDR3 DNA follows: TGTGCCAGCAGTTTGACTAGCGGGGGGGGAAATGAGCAGTTCTTC. Filled out from reference TRBV28 and TRBJ2-1, the complete variable domain reads DVKVTQSSRYLVKRTGEKVFLECVQDMDHENMFWYRQDPGLGLRLIYFSYDVKMKEKGDIPEGYSVSREKKERFSLILESASTNQTSMYLCASSLTSGGGNEQFFGPGTRLTVL.

CDR3 residues: CASSLGTDRIRYGYTF. The CDR3 coding sequence is TGTGCCAGCAGCTTAGGGACCGACAGGATCCGCTATGGCTACACCTTC. This chain uses TRBV5-5 with TRBJ1-2; D possibly corresponds to TRBD1 (6 bases). The germline V gene has CDR1 SGHKS and CDR2 YYEKEE (reference sequence). Trimming removed 2 bases at V and 4 bases at J, with 18 bases between. The CDR3 totals 16 residues.

This chain connects TRBV7-8 to TRBJ2-4; D is possibly TRBD2 (5 bases). Germline CDR1 is SGHVS and CDR2 is FQNEAQ. The CDR3 loop spans 15 amino acids. V lost 5 bases, J lost 5 bases, and 16 bases lay in between. CDR3 loop: CASSPGDGVENIQYF. For the CDR3, the DNA is TGTGCCAGCAGCCCAGGCGACGGGGTGGAAAACATTCAGTACTTC.

The chain links TRBV11-2 to TRBJ2-7; perhaps TRBD2 as D (5 bases). Germline CDR1 SGHAT, CDR2 FQNNGV. Deletions cut 5 bases from V and 4 bases from J, with 15 bases between. CDR3 length equals 14 residues. The CDR3 nucleotides read TGTGCCAGCAGCCTCCACCTCGGGGTTTACGAGCAGTACTTC. Translated: CASSLHLGVYEQYF.

The chain is built from TRBV12-3 or TRBV12-4 and TRBJ1-1; D may be TRBD1 (5 bases). The CDR3 loop spans 13 amino acids. V shed 5 bases and J shed 4 bases, with 11 bases lying between them. CDR3 nucleotide sequence: TGTGCCAGCAGTGTCCTGGGGGGCACTGAAGCTTTCTTT. Translation gives CASSVLGGTEAFF.

The chain combines TRBV10-3 with TRBJ2-3; possibly TRBD1 for D (5 bases). The CDR3 consists of 16 residues. CDR1 and CDR2 (germline): ENHRY, SYGVKD. Trimming cost V 3 bases and J 0 bases, with 13 bases left between them. The CDR3 DNA sequence: TGTGCCATCAGTGACCCCAGGGCCTCTAGCACAGATACGCAGTATTTT. Encoded protein: CAISDPRASSTDTQYF.

The V call is TRBV7-8, the J call TRBJ1-1; a possible D gene is TRBD1 (6 bases). The length of the CDR3 is 15 residues. CDR1 and CDR2 (germline): SGHVS, FQNEAQ. Trimming took off 5 bases at V and 4 bases at J, with 17 bases between the two ends. CDR3 in amino acids: CASSPHRVSVTEAFF. CDR3 sequence (DNA): TGTGCCAGCAGCCCGCACAGGGTGTCGGTCACTGAAGCTTTCTTT.